This T cell receptor (beta chain) was obtained from a study of cytomegalovirus exposure and HLA in healthy donors. With regard to this clone: A read error may account for a junction end that differs from germline.

PCR amplification relied on 60 Vbeta primers (plus 13 Jbeta primers). The repertoire was sequenced with immunoSEQ multiplex PCR; TCRdb's copy has only in-frame clones and lacks some. The repertoire has fewer than 200,000 clones, 80% to 90% of them found once; the top ten carry around 0.8%. The sequence was obtained from a woman between 18 and 29 years old in good health and CMV-seronegative. The source material was PBMCs.

CDR3 nucleotide sequence: TGTGCCAGCAGCCTAGACAGGTTAGCCTACGAGCAGTACTTC. Its protein product is CASSLDRLAYEQYF. This chain joins TRBV11-2 and TRBJ2-7, with a possible D match to TRBD1 (6 bases). Germline V gene lookup returns CDR1 SGHAT and CDR2 FQNNGV. CDR3 size: 14 residues.